The present T cell receptor beta chain was sequenced within a study of memory CD4+ T cells and cytomegalovirus serostatus. This clone came up once. Single viable CD3+CD4+CD8-CD45RO+ cells were sorted as the memory CD4+ T cells. The protocol was immunoSEQ multiplex PCR, while the TCRdb copy is restricted to in-frame clones and leaves out a portion. This table holds 40,000 to 55,000 clones, 82% found once. The sequenced sample consisted of memory CD4+ T cells from blood. This sequence was found in an adult in good health and CMV-seronegative.

The CDR3 sequence: CASSSPGGGETQYF. Here the CDR3 DNA reads TGTGCCAGCAGTTCCCCAGGGGGGGGCGAGACCCAGTACTTC. The chain links TRBV28 to TRBJ2-5; D tentatively reads TRBD1 or TRBD2 (7 bases each). Germline CDR1 and CDR2: MDHEN and SYDVKM. This CDR3 region has 14 residues. The V gene lost 4 bases and the J gene lost 5 bases, with 14 bases spanning the gap.